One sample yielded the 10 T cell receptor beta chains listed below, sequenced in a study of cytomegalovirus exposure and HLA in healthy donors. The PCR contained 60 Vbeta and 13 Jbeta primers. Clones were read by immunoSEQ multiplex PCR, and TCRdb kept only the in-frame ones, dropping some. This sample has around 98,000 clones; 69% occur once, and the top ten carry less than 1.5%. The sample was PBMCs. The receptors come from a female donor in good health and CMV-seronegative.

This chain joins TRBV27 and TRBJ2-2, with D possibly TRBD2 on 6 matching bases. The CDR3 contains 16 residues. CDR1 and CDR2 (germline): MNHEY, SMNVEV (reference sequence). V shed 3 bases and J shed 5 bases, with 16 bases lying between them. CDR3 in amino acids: CASSLGGGTSTGELFF. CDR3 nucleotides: TGTGCCAGCAGTTTGGGGGGAGGAACTTCAACCGGGGAGCTGTTTTTT.

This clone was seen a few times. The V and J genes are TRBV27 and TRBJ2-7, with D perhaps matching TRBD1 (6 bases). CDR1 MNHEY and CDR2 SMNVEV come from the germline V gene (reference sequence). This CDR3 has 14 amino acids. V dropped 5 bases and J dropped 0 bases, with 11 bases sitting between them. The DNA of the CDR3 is TGTGCCAGCAGTCTAGGACAGTACTCCTACGAGCAGTACTTC. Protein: CASSLGQYSYEQYF.

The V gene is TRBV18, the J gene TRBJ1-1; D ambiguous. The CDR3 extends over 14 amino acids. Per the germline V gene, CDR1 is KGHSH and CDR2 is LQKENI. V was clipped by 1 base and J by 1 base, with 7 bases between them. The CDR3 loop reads CASSPRQENTEAFF. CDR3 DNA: TGTGCCAGCTCACCACGCCAGGAGAACACTGAAGCTTTCTTT.

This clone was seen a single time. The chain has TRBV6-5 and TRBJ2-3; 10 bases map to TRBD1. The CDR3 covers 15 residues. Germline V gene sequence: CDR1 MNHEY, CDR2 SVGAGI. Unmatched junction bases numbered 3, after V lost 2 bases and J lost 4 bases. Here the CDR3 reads CASSYRDRGADTQYF. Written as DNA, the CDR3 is TGTGCCAGCAGTTACCGGGACAGGGGAGCAGATACGCAGTATTTT.

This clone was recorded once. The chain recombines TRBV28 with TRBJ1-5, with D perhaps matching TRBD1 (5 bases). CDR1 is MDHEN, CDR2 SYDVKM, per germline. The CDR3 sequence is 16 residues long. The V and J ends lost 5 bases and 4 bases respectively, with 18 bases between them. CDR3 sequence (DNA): TGTGCCAGCAGTCCTAATACGCAGGGACTGAATCAGCCCCAGCATTTT. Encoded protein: CASSPNTQGLNQPQHF. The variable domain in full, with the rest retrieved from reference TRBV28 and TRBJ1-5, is DVKVTQSSRYLVKRTGEKVFLECVQDMDHENMFWYRQDPGLGLRLIYFSYDVKMKEKGDIPEGYSVSREKKERFSLILESASTNQTSMYLCASSPNTQGLNQPQHFGDGTRLSIL.

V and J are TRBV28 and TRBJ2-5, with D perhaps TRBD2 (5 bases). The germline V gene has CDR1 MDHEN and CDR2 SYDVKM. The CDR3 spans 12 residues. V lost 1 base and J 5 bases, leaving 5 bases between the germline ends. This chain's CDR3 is CASSLLAETQYF. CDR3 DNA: TGTGCCAGCAGTTTATTAGCGGAGACCCAGTACTTC. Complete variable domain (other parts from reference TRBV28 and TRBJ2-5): DVKVTQSSRYLVKRTGEKVFLECVQDMDHENMFWYRQDPGLGLRLIYFSYDVKMKEKGDIPEGYSVSREKKERFSLILESASTNQTSMYLCASSLLAETQYFGPGTRLLVL.

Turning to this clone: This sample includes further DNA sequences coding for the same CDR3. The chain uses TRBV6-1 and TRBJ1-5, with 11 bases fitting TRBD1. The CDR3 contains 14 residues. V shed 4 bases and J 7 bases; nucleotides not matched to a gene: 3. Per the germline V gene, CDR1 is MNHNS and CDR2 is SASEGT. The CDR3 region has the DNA TGTGCCAGCAGTGGGGGACAGGGGGGCCAGCCCCAGCATTTT. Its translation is CASSGGQGGQPQHF.

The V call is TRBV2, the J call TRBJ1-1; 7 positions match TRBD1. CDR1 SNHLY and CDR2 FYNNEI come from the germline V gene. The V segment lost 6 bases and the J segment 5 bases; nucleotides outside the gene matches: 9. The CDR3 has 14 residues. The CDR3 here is CASRGVRGRTEAFF. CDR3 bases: TGTGCCAGCAGGGGGGTAAGGGGGCGTACTGAAGCTTTCTTT.

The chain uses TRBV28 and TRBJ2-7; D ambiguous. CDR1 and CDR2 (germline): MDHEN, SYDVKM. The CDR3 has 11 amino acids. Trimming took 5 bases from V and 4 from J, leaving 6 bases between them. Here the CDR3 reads CASSPLYEQYF. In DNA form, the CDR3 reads TGTGCCAGCAGTCCCTTATACGAGCAGTACTTC.

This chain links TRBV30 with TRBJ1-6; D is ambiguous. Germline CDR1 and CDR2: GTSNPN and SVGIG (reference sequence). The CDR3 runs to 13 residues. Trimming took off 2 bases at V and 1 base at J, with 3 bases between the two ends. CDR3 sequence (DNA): TGTGCCTGGAGTTCATCCTATAATTCACCCCTCCACTTT. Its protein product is CAWSSSYNSPLHF.